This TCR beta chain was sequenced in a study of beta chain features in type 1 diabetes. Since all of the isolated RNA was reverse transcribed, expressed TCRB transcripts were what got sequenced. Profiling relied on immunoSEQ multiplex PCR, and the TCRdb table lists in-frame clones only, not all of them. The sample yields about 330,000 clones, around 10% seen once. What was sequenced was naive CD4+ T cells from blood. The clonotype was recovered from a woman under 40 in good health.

CDR3 protein: CASTPGPGEPGANVLTF. The CDR3 nucleotides read TGTGCCAGCACCCCAGGGCCGGGGGAGCCTGGGGCCAACGTCCTGACTTTC. J is TRBJ2-6 and V is TRBV27, with a weak D call TRBD2 (6 bases). Per the germline V gene, CDR1 is MNHEY and CDR2 is SMNVEV (reference sequence). The V end lost 7 bases, the J end lost 2 bases, and 18 bases lay between the germline ends. The CDR3 length is 17 residues.